The 21 T cell receptor beta chains below were found in one sample sequenced in a study of beta chain features in type 1 diabetes. Isolated RNA was reverse transcribed in full, so expressed TCRB transcripts were sequenced. Measured with immunoSEQ multiplex PCR; TCRdb has only the in-frame clones, and not every one. The profile shows more than 350,000 clones, around 10% of them singletons. Sequencing was done on a sample of naive CD4+ T cells from blood. The receptor set was obtained from a woman aged 18-35 years in good health.

Only a few counts were recorded for this clone. The V gene is TRBV7-2, the J gene TRBJ2-4; 8 nucleotides align to TRBD2. Germline CDR1 is SGHTA and CDR2 is FQGNSA. V trimming: 5 bases; J trimming: 0 bases; junction bases outside the gene matches: 12. The CDR3 is 18 amino acids. The CDR3 here is CASSRGLVGNLAKNIQYF. CDR3 in DNA: TGTGCCAGCAGCAGGGGACTAGTCGGGAACCTAGCCAAAAACATTCAGTACTTC. Combining the CDR3 with reference TRBV7-2 and TRBJ2-4 gives the whole variable domain GAGVSQSPSNKVTEKGKDVELRCDPISGHTALYWYRQSLGQGLEFLIYFQGNSAPDKSGLPSDRFSAERTGGSVSTLTIQRTQQEDSAVYLCASSRGLVGNLAKNIQYFGAGTRLSVL.

The chain combines TRBV4-1 with TRBJ2-5, with D possibly TRBD1 on 5 matching bases. In germline, CDR1 is MGHRA, CDR2 YSYEKL. The CDR3 length is 13 residues. Between the trimmed V and J ends, which lost 0 bases and 12 bases, there was a span of 14 bases. CDR3 loop: CASSQERQGLEYF. In nucleotides, the CDR3 is TGCGCCAGCAGCCAAGAGCGTCAGGGCCTTGAGTACTTC.

This clone turned up a few times. This chain connects TRBV7-9 to TRBJ2-5, with 10 bases identical to TRBD1. Germline assignment: CDR1 SEHNR and CDR2 FQNEAQ (reference sequence). Germline trimming cut 1 base from V and 5 bases from J; bases unmatched to any gene: 7. The CDR3 runs to 16 residues. CDR3 coding DNA: TGTGCCAGCAGCTTAGGGAGGACAGGGGGTCTGGAGACCCAGTACTTC. Its translation is CASSLGRTGGLETQYF.

This clone was detected a few times. The rearrangement joins TRBV18 to TRBJ2-5, with D possibly being TRBD2 (5 bases). There are 16 residues in the CDR3. In germline, CDR1 is KGHSH, CDR2 LQKENI. The V gene lost 3 bases and the J gene lost 0 bases, with 14 bases spanning the gap. DNA of the CDR3: TGTGCCAGCTCACCGCGGAGGTTGGGCCACCAAGAGACCCAGTACTTC. Its protein is CASSPRRLGHQETQYF.

This clone was seen a handful of times. CDR3 residues: CASSSVRGDQETQYF. The CDR3 DNA is TGTGCCAGCAGTTCCGTTAGGGGGGACCAAGAGACCCAGTACTTC. The genes are TRBV27 and TRBJ2-5, with D perhaps assigned TRBD1 or TRBD2 (6 bases each). Germline V CDR1 and CDR2: MNHEY, SMNVEV (reference sequence). V lost 4 bases and J 0 bases, leaving 12 bases between the germline ends. The CDR3 consists of 15 residues.

This clone was recorded a few times. The chain combines TRBV4-2 with TRBJ2-6, with a possible D match to TRBD1 (5 bases). Trimming pared 1 base from V and 2 bases from J, leaving 9 bases between. The CDR3 is 16 amino acids. Germline V gene lookup returns CDR1 LGHNA and CDR2 YNFKEQ. CDR3 sequence: CASSQVKGPGANVLTF. CDR3 sequence (DNA): TGTGCCAGCAGCCAAGTAAAGGGGCCTGGGGCCAACGTCCTGACTTTC.

This clone was recorded only once. The J gene is TRBJ2-5, the V gene TRBV7-6; 12 positions agree with TRBD2. Germline CDR1 reads SGHVS; CDR2 reads FNYEAQ. Trimming cost V 6 bases and J 5 bases; bases outside gene matches: 4. This CDR3 spans 14 amino acids. The CDR3 nucleotides read TGTGCCAGCAGTTCACTAGCGGGGGGTGAGACCCAGTACTTC. Encoded protein: CASSSLAGGETQYF.

This clone was seen more than once but under ten times. The chain has TRBV5-1 and TRBJ1-2; unclear D gene. The CDR3 spans 15 residues. V lost 2 bases, J lost 8 bases, and 19 bases lay in between. CDR1 and CDR2 (germline): SGHRS, YFSETQ. The CDR3 loop is CASSFVTDQGSGYTF. CDR3 nucleotides: TGCGCCAGCAGCTTCGTGACGGACCAAGGGAGCGGCTACACCTTC.

This clone was observed a handful of times. This sample also contains other DNA sequences that code for the same CDR3. The chain carries TRBV29-1 and TRBJ1-2, with no clear D. V lost 3 bases and J lost 5, with 7 bases in between. Germline-derived CDR1 and CDR2 are SQVTM and ANQGSEA. The CDR3 totals 11 residues. CDR3 bases: TGCAGCGTTGATGGCGGGTATGGCTACACCTTC. Translated: CSVDGGYGYTF.

Only a few counts were recorded for this clone. Other DNA sequences in this specimen translate into the identical CDR3. This sequence joins TRBV18 and TRBJ2-2; D unresolved. V lost 3 bases, J lost 2 bases, and 1 base lay in between. The CDR3 has 12 amino acids. The germline CDR1 and CDR2 sequences are KGHSH and LQKENI. The CDR3 DNA reads as TGTGCCAGCTCACCCAACACCGGGGAGCTGTTTTTT. It translates to CASSPNTGELFF.

This clone was recorded a few times. The chain links TRBV25-1 to TRBJ1-1, with TRBD1 matching 8 bases. Trimming cost V 3 bases and J 0 bases; bases outside gene matches: 3. Germline CDR1 reads MGHDK; CDR2 reads SYGVNS. The CDR3 covers 15 residues. The CDR3 is CASSDRGRLNTEAFF. The DNA for the CDR3 is TGTGCCAGCAGTGACAGGGGGCGGTTGAACACTGAAGCTTTCTTT.

This clone was observed a few times. The gene calls are TRBV20-1 and TRBJ2-1; unclear D gene. V lost 4 bases, J lost 9 bases, and 10 bases lay in between. Germline V gene data show CDR1 as DFQATT and CDR2 as SNEGSKA (reference sequence). The CDR3 is 11 amino acids. The CDR3 loop is CSAKRPPEQFF. The CDR3 DNA sequence: TGCAGTGCTAAGCGCCCCCCTGAGCAGTTCTTC.

The chain couples TRBV7-2 to TRBJ2-3; 10 positions match TRBD2. Germline V gene sequence: CDR1 SGHTA, CDR2 FQGNSA. The CDR3 covers 14 residues. J was trimmed by 6 bases and V by 4 bases; bases with no gene match: 4. CDR3 region: CASSYSGRLDTQYF. CDR3 DNA sequence: TGTGCCAGCAGCTATAGCGGGAGGCTGGATACGCAGTATTTT.

A few counts support this clone. This sequence joins TRBV9 and TRBJ1-1; D may be TRBD1 (5 bases). CDR3 length: 15 residues. Trimming cost V 0 bases and J 4 bases, with 13 bases left between them. Germline values: CDR1 SGDLS, CDR2 YYNGEE. The chain's CDR3 is CASSVVSGLGTEAFF. Here the CDR3 DNA reads TGTGCCAGCAGCGTAGTTTCGGGGCTTGGCACTGAAGCTTTCTTT.

This clone was seen a few times. The genes are TRBV4-2 and TRBJ1-1, with 11 positions matching TRBD1. CDR3 length: 16 amino acids. Germline V gene data show CDR1 as LGHNA and CDR2 as YNFKEQ. With V trimmed by 0 bases and J by 7 bases, 7 bases remained unmatched. The CDR3 is CASSQDAGTGGGEAFF. The CDR3 region has the DNA TGTGCCAGCAGCCAAGATGCTGGGACAGGGGGAGGTGAAGCTTTCTTT.

This clone was recorded a few times. At the DNA level, this CDR3 is encoded by other sequences in the same sample as well. V is TRBV11-2 and J is TRBJ2-1; D ambiguous. With 1 base removed from V and 1 base from J, the gap between germline ends came to 5 bases. The CDR3 contains 14 residues. Germline CDR1 reads SGHAT; CDR2 reads FQNNGV. The CDR3, as DNA: TGTGCCAGCAGCTTAGGGTCTTCCTACAATGAGCAGTTCTTC. It is translated as CASSLGSSYNEQFF.

The chain combines TRBV7-2 with TRBJ2-2; D uncertain. V lost 5 bases and J lost 3, with 4 bases in between. Germline values: CDR1 SGHTA, CDR2 FQGNSA. This CDR3 comprises 12 residues. CDR3 in amino acids: CASSEYTGELFF. DNA for the CDR3: TGTGCCAGCAGCGAATACACCGGGGAGCTGTTTTTT.

J is TRBJ2-1 and V is TRBV2; D is unclear. This CDR3 is 13 amino acids long. Germline CDR1 and CDR2: SNHLY and FYNNEI. V gave up 5 bases and J gave up 7 bases, with 12 bases separating them. CDR3 residues: CASSYNSRNEQFF. The CDR3 coding sequence is TGTGCCAGCAGTTATAACAGCCGGAATGAGCAGTTCTTC. Supplemented by reference TRBV2 and TRBJ2-1, the full variable domain reads EPEVTQTPSHQVTQMGQEVILRCVPISNHLYFYWYRQILGQKVEFLVSFYNNEISEKSEIFDDQFSVERPDGSNFTLKIRSTKLEDSAMYFCASSYNSRNEQFFGPGTRLTVL.

The gene calls are TRBV7-9 and TRBJ2-3; perhaps TRBD2 as D (5 bases). The CDR3 contains 19 residues. Germline CDR1 is SEHNR and CDR2 is FQNEAQ (reference sequence). V lost 4 bases and J 2 bases, leaving 25 bases between the germline ends. The CDR3: CASSYARDGASFPTDTQYF. The CDR3 DNA sequence: TGTGCCAGCAGCTACGCGAGGGATGGTGCGTCGTTTCCCACAGATACGCAGTATTTT.

The gene calls are TRBV5-1 and TRBJ2-7; 12 bases fit TRBD2. CDR1 and CDR2 (germline): SGHRS, YFSETQ. The CDR3 has 14 residues. J was trimmed by 6 bases and V by 4 bases; bases with no gene match: 5. CDR3 DNA: TGCGCCAGCAGCGGACTAGCGGGGATCCGCGAGCAGTACTTC. It is translated as CASSGLAGIREQYF.

This clone has a handful of counts. The chain links TRBV29-1 to TRBJ2-5; the D is unclear. Germline CDR1 SQVTM, CDR2 ANQGSEA. This CDR3 contains 11 residues. Trimming left V 2 bases short and J 5 bases short, with 6 bases between. CDR3 sequence (DNA): TGCAGCGTTGAAACATGGGAGACCCAGTACTTC. It specifies CSVETWETQYF.